This T cell receptor beta chain derives from a study of blood T cell repertoires in COVID-19. Study at large: Sites in the United States, Italy and Spain provided acute and convalescent COVID-19 samples. From T cells, B-cell-depleted T cells, or PBMCs came the material, which was cDNA or gDNA.

Original methodology: Reference gene primer amplification gave estimated nucleated cell counts. Data came from immunoSEQ multiplex PCR; TCRdb stores just in-frame clones and leaves some out. The V and J calls and clone size are taken from that table; D and trimming were inferred from the DNA. Among about 160,000 clones listed, roughly 85% were seen once. The count of this clone is one. The CDR3 length is 17 residues. Germline lookup yields CDR1 LNHDA and CDR2 SQIVND (reference sequence). Trimming took 5 bases from V and 1 from J; bases not matched to a gene: 13. The TCR comes from a man aged 40-49 years with acute or convalescent COVID-19. The sample consisted of peripheral blood. The chain joins TRBV19 to TRBJ2-5; 7 bases agree with TRBD2. The CDR3 here is CASSWGGQGNPQETQYF. The CDR3 region has the DNA TGTGCCAGTAGTTGGGGGGGTCAGGGAAACCCCCAAGAGACCCAGTACTTC.